One T cell receptor beta chain is described in this entry. What it binds is not known. Trimming took 4 bases from V and 6 from J, leaving 15 bases between them. The length of the CDR3 is 14 residues. CDR1 is SGDLS and CDR2 is YYNGEE in the germline V gene. The sample comes from a study of T cell responses to AZD1222 COVID-19 vaccine. General study findings and limits: Mostly white British, mostly female donors; authors suggested clonal diversity may be underestimated. Unmutated variant regions are reportedly the target of nearly half of TCRs that are spike-specific.

TCRdb's table, derived via immunoSEQ multiplex PCR, lists solely in-frame clones and lacks some. The table records approximately 150,000 clones, roughly 87% of them present only once. The sample was peripheral blood, taken on day 0 of AZD1222 vaccination. The clonotype was recovered from an adult in good health. The V and J genes are TRBV9 and TRBJ2-3, with D possibly TRBD1 on 6 matching bases. DNA for the CDR3: TGTGCCAGCAGCCCTTCGACAGGTGGGGATACGCAGTATTTT. Its protein is CASSPSTGGDTQYF.